Listed below are T cell receptor beta chains from one sample, sequenced in a study of cytotoxic CD8 clonotypes in ibrutinib-treated CLL. Clones were sequenced by immunoSEQ multiplex PCR, and TCRdb holds only the in-frame ones, with some missing. The table includes around 16,000 clones, approximately 67% detected once. Sequencing was performed on PBMCs, taken before ibrutinib treatment. These receptors came from a human donor with chronic lymphocytic leukemia. The CDR3 runs from the conserved cysteine through the conserved F or W. D genes are given only for firm matches.

j_call: TRBJ2-2
v_call: TRBV2
d_call: TRBD2
cdr3_aa: CASRGGLAGSPTGELFF

j_call: TRBJ1-5
v_call: TRBV7-7
d_call: TRBD1
cdr3_aa: CASRGPGQGPNQPQHF

j_call: TRBJ2-5
v_call: TRBV5-1
d_call: NA
cdr3_aa: CASSLVRLLHTQYF

j_call: TRBJ2-5
v_call: TRBV5-4
d_call: TRBD1
cdr3_aa: CASSVPGQGAETQYF

j_call: TRBJ2-2
v_call: TRBV27
d_call: NA
cdr3_aa: CASSPQITGELFF

j_call: TRBJ2-7
v_call: TRBV28
d_call: NA
cdr3_aa: CASSGRSSSYEQYF

j_call: TRBJ1-6
v_call: TRBV6-9
d_call: NA
cdr3_aa: CASSNRDTSSKNSPLHF

j_call: TRBJ2-7
v_call: TRBV5-1
d_call: TRBD2
cdr3_aa: CASSLESGGTYEQYF

j_call: TRBJ2-7
v_call: TRBV7-8
d_call: NA
cdr3_aa: CASSSSGYGNEQYF

j_call: TRBJ2-3
v_call: TRBV5-4
d_call: TRBD2
cdr3_aa: CASSQEGLAGIGYTQYF

j_call: TRBJ2-7
v_call: TRBV7-9
d_call: NA
cdr3_aa: CASNAGQSSYEQYF

j_call: TRBJ1-1
v_call: TRBV29-1
d_call: NA
cdr3_aa: CSVGGPNTEAFF

j_call: TRBJ2-7
v_call: TRBV6-1
d_call: NA
cdr3_aa: CASSRQTYEQYF

j_call: TRBJ2-5
v_call: TRBV7-8
d_call: NA
cdr3_aa: CASRNRVWEETQYF

j_call: TRBJ1-1
v_call: TRBV28
d_call: NA
cdr3_aa: CATSKQIGKTEAFF

j_call: TRBJ2-5
v_call: TRBV7-2
d_call: NA
cdr3_aa: CASSLAGPWSQETQYF

j_call: TRBJ2-7
v_call: TRBV4-1
d_call: NA
cdr3_aa: CASSLTYSSTYEQYF

j_call: TRBJ2-6
v_call: TRBV7-2
d_call: NA
cdr3_aa: CASSAGTSGANVLTF

j_call: TRBJ2-2
v_call: TRBV6-4
d_call: TRBD1
cdr3_aa: CASRPQGDTGELFF

j_call: TRBJ1-6
v_call: TRBV30
d_call: NA
cdr3_aa: CAWSPGSGGGSPLHF

j_call: TRBJ1-1
v_call: TRBV5-6
d_call: NA
cdr3_aa: CASAGAAHTEAFF

j_call: TRBJ2-3
v_call: TRBV9
d_call: TRBD1
cdr3_aa: CASSHPPGQGSTDTQYF

j_call: TRBJ1-2
v_call: TRBV5-4
d_call: TRBD1
cdr3_aa: CASSFADRGSDYGYTF

j_call: TRBJ1-2
v_call: TRBV5-3
d_call: NA
cdr3_aa: CASSQDSEGYTF

j_call: TRBJ1-6
v_call: TRBV19
d_call: NA
cdr3_aa: CASSIGTGNSPLHF

j_call: TRBJ2-2
v_call: TRBV2
d_call: NA
cdr3_aa: CASRDTGELFF

j_call: TRBJ1-5
v_call: TRBV19
d_call: NA
cdr3_aa: CASRKTAMDNQPQHF

j_call: TRBJ1-3
v_call: TRBV30
d_call: TRBD1
cdr3_aa: CAWADRNTIYF

j_call: TRBJ2-7
v_call: TRBV4-2
d_call: NA
cdr3_aa: CASSQDQDSSYEQYF

j_call: TRBJ2-3
v_call: TRBV11-2
d_call: NA
cdr3_aa: CASSLDPLSVRYF

j_call: TRBJ1-5
v_call: TRBV4-3
d_call: TRBD1
cdr3_aa: CASSQTQGANQPQHF

j_call: TRBJ2-1
v_call: TRBV6-6
d_call: NA
cdr3_aa: CASSAMASSYNEQFF